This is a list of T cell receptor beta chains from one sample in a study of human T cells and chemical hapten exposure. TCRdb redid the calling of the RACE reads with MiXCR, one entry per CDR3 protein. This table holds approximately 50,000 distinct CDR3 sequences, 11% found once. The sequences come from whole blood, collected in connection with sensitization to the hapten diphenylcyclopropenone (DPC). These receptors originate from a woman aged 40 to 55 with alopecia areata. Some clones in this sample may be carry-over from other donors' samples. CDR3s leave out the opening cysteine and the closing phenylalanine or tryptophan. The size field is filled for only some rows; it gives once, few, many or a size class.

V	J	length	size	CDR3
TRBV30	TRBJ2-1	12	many	AWTRLAARNEQF
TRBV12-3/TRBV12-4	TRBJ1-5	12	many	ASTLATNRQPQH
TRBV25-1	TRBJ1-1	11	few	ASSGQTHTEAF
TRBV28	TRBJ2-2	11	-	ASRGANTGELF
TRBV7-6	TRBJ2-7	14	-	ASSLRTSGTTYEQY
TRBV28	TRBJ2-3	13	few	ASSFSRGMGDTQY
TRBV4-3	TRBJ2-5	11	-	ASSQDGQETQY
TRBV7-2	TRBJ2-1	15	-	ASSGPGLAERGPEQF
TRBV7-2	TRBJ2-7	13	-	ASSSRQGPSYEQY
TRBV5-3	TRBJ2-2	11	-	ARSLSGTGSCF
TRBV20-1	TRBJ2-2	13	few	SARLAGGYTGELF
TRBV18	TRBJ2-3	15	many	ASSPPSRHPSTDTQY
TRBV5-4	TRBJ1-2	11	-	ASSFQGAFGYT
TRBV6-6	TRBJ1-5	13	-	ASSYVQGGNQPQH